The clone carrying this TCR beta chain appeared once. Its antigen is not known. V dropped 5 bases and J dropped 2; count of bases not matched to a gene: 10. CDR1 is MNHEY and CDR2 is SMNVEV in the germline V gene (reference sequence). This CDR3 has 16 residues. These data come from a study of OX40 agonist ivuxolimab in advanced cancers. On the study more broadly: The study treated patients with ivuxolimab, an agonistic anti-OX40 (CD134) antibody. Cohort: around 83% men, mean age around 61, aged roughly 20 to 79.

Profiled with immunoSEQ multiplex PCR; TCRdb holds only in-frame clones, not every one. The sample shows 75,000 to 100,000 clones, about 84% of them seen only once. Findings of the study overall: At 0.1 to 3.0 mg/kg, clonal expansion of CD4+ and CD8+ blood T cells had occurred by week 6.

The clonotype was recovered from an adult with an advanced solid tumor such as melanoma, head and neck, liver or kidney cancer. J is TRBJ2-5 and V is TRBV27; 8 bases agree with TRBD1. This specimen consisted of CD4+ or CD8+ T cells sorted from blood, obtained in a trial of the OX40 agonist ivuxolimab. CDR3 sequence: CASSPLTGGHQETQYF. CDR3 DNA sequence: TGTGCCAGCAGTCCCCTCACAGGGGGACATCAAGAGACCCAGTACTTC.